The 9 T cell receptor beta chains given below trace back to one sample, sequenced in a study of cytomegalovirus exposure and HLA in healthy donors. A multiplex PCR was run with 60 Vbeta primers and 13 Jbeta primers. The protocol was immunoSEQ multiplex PCR, while the TCRdb copy is restricted to in-frame clones and leaves out a portion. Among 150,000 to 250,000 clones, around 80% were seen once, and the ten largest hold about 2.1%. The sample was PBMCs. All receptors come from a man younger than 40 in good health and CMV-seronegative.

The J gene is TRBJ2-1, the V gene TRBV10-3, with TRBD1 identical over 7 bases. The CDR3 totals 16 residues. Germline V CDR1 and CDR2: ENHRY, SYGVKD. V was pared by 3 bases and J by 3 bases, with 8 bases of the junction left unmatched. The CDR3 DNA sequence: TGTGCCATCAGTGACCCGGACAGGTGGGGCTACAATGAGCAGTTCTTC. Its protein product is CAISDPDRWGYNEQFF.

The CDR3 bases are TGCGCCAGCAGTGTCCGATCGGGACTAGCGGGAGTTGCGGATACGCAGTATTTT. Protein: CASSVRSGLAGVADTQYF. The rearrangement joins TRBV4-1 to TRBJ2-3, with 14 bases aligning to TRBD2. The CDR3 is 18 amino acids. V shed 6 bases, J shed 6 bases, and the junction held 14 bases outside the gene matches. Germline V gives CDR1 MGHRA, CDR2 YSYEKL.

The chain combines TRBV28 with TRBJ2-3; TRBD2 agrees at 13 bases. The CDR3 spans 19 residues. V dropped 2 bases and J dropped 4; count of bases not matched to a gene: 12. CDR1 and CDR2 (germline): MDHEN, SYDVKM. CDR3 DNA sequence: TGTGCCAGCAGTTTAACCCCTACACTAGCGGGAGGGTACGCAGATACGCAGTATTTT. It translates to CASSLTPTLAGGYADTQYF.

In this sample, this clone turned up once. J is TRBJ2-3 and V is TRBV9, with 7 bases that match TRBD2. V shed 0 bases, J shed 2 bases, and the junction held 3 bases outside the gene matches. Germline CDR1 is SGDLS and CDR2 is YYNGEE. The CDR3 extends over 15 amino acids. The CDR3 region is CASSVVGRATDTQYF. The DNA for the CDR3 is TGTGCCAGCAGCGTAGTGGGGAGGGCCACAGATACGCAGTATTTT. Full variable domain (outside the CDR3, taken from reference TRBV9 and TRBJ2-3): DSGVTQTPKHLITATGQRVTLRCSPRSGDLSVYWYQQSLDQGLQFLIQYYNGEERAKGNILERFSAQQFPDLHSELNLSSLELGDSALYFCASSVVGRATDTQYFGPGTRLTVL.

This clone showed up just a few times. The chain joins TRBV28 to TRBJ1-2; D is possibly TRBD1 (5 bases). The CDR3 consists of 14 residues. Germline V gene lookup returns CDR1 MDHEN and CDR2 SYDVKM. The V and J ends lost 7 bases and 7 bases respectively, with 19 bases between them. CDR3 protein: CASNTRERRGGYTF. CDR3 nucleotides: TGTGCCAGCAACACCCGGGAGAGAAGGGGTGGCTACACCTTC.

The V call is TRBV28, the J call TRBJ1-2, with D possibly matching TRBD1 (6 bases). V was shortened by 4 bases and J by 6 bases, with 6 bases between the two germline ends. Germline V gene sequence: CDR1 MDHEN, CDR2 SYDVKM. This CDR3 has 11 residues. The CDR3 sequence is CASSSGDGYTF. The CDR3 region has the DNA TGTGCCAGCAGTTCAGGGGATGGCTACACCTTC.

The genes are TRBV5-6 and TRBJ1-2; 9 bases are shared with TRBD1. There are 13 residues in the CDR3. The V segment lost 4 bases and the J segment 8 bases; nucleotides outside the gene matches: 6. Germline-derived CDR1 and CDR2 are SGHDT and YYEEEE. The CDR3 loop reads CASSTGQGGGYTF. CDR3 in DNA: TGTGCCAGCAGCACGGGACAGGGCGGCGGCTACACCTTC.

This chain joins TRBV28 and TRBJ2-7; TRBD2 agrees at 7 bases. Germline V gene lookup returns CDR1 MDHEN and CDR2 SYDVKM. V was clipped by 5 bases and J by 9 bases; unmatched bases: 7. This CDR3 is built from 12 residues. The chain's CDR3 is CASSTGGISQYF. The CDR3 nucleotides read TGTGCCAGCAGTACGGGAGGAATCTCGCAGTACTTC. The full variable domain, rest sourced from reference TRBV28 and TRBJ2-7, is DVKVTQSSRYLVKRTGEKVFLECVQDMDHENMFWYRQDPGLGLRLIYFSYDVKMKEKGDIPEGYSVSREKKERFSLILESASTNQTSMYLCASSTGGISQYFGPGTRLTVT.

This rearrangement joins TRBV5-1 to TRBJ1-5; D may be TRBD1 (6 bases). The CDR3 spans 14 residues. CDR1 is SGHRS and CDR2 is YFSETQ in the germline V gene. V dropped 0 bases and J dropped 7 bases, with 11 bases sitting between them. CDR3 sequence reads: CASSLEGRGQPQHF. The DNA for the CDR3 is TGCGCCAGCAGCTTGGAGGGCAGGGGACAGCCCCAGCATTTT.